One and the same sample provided the 22 T cell receptor beta chains below, sequenced in a study of cytomegalovirus exposure and HLA in healthy donors. Both 60 Vbeta primers and 13 Jbeta primers went into the PCR. Clones were read by immunoSEQ multiplex PCR, and TCRdb kept only the in-frame ones, dropping some. Among approximately 170,000 clones listed, over 80% were seen once. Sequenced sample: PBMCs. The receptors shown here come from a man in his forties or fifties in good health and CMV-seropositive.

The chain employs TRBV9 and TRBJ2-1, with 9 bases lining up with TRBD2. CDR1 and CDR2 from the germline V gene are SGDLS and YYNGEE. The CDR3 is 14 residues long. The ends lost 4 bases at V and 7 bases at J; junction bases unmatched: 6. CDR3 DNA sequence: TGTGCCAGCAGCTTCGTGGCGGGGGGGAATGAGCAGTTCTTC. Encoded protein: CASSFVAGGNEQFF.

The DNA for the CDR3 is TGTGCCTGGAGTAGCGGGAGATTTGATACGCAGTATTTT. Its protein product is CAWSSGRFDTQYF. The chain employs TRBV30 and TRBJ2-3, with 8 bases fitting TRBD2. In germline, CDR1 is GTSNPN, CDR2 SVGIG (reference sequence). The CDR3 has 13 residues. V shed 2 bases, J shed 6 bases, and the junction held 4 bases outside the gene matches.

The chain couples TRBV28 to TRBJ2-5, with a possible D match to TRBD2 (7 bases). In germline, CDR1 is MDHEN, CDR2 SYDVKM. V gave up 3 bases and J gave up 2 bases, with 13 bases separating them. The CDR3 spans 15 residues. The CDR3 loop reads CASSFIGGGQETQYF. The DNA for the CDR3 is TGTGCCAGCAGTTTTATAGGGGGGGGACAAGAGACCCAGTACTTC.

The chain couples TRBV9 to TRBJ2-5; unclear D gene. The CDR3 is made up of 12 amino acids. The germline gives CDR1 SGDLS, CDR2 YYNGEE. Trimming shortened V by 3 bases and J by 5 bases, and 8 bases separated the two germline ends. CDR3 nucleotides: TGTGCCAGCAGCGACTTCTTGGAGACCCAGTACTTC. Its translation is CASSDFLETQYF.

This chain links TRBV27 with TRBJ2-5; D perhaps matches TRBD2 (6 bases). V lost 5 bases and J 6 bases, leaving 16 bases between the germline ends. The length of the CDR3 is 14 residues. CDR1 and CDR2 from the germline V gene are MNHEY and SMNVEV (reference sequence). CDR3 protein: CASSQTAEGKTQYF. The CDR3 bases are TGTGCCAGCAGTCAGACGGCGGAGGGGAAGACCCAGTACTTC.

The chain carries TRBV19 and TRBJ1-4; D is perhaps TRBD1 (6 bases). V lost 1 base to trimming and J lost 2 bases, with 11 bases between them. The CDR3 is made up of 16 amino acids. The germline CDR1 and CDR2 sequences are LNHDA and SQIVND (reference sequence). The CDR3 sequence: CASSIGLQGTNEKLFF. CDR3 DNA: TGTGCCAGTAGTATAGGCCTACAGGGCACTAATGAAAAACTGTTTTTT.

The V call is TRBV7-9, the J call TRBJ2-3; a possible D gene is TRBD2 (6 bases). V lost 4 bases and J lost 1, with 12 bases in between. The CDR3 loop spans 15 amino acids. Looked up from germline, CDR1 is SEHNR and CDR2 is FQNEAQ (reference sequence). The CDR3: CASSSRLGGTDTQYF. As DNA, the CDR3 is TGTGCCAGCAGCTCAAGACTAGGGGGCACAGATACGCAGTATTTT.

V gene TRBV30 combines with J gene TRBJ2-7; 9 bases match TRBD1. The CDR3 has 13 amino acids. The V segment lost 5 bases and the J segment 0 bases; nucleotides outside the gene matches: 2. Germline loops: CDR1 GTSNPN, CDR2 SVGIG (reference sequence). The CDR3, as DNA: TGTGCCTGGGGGACAGGGTCCTCCTACGAGCAGTACTTC. Translation gives CAWGTGSSYEQYF.

The rearrangement uses TRBV30 and TRBJ2-1; weak D call: TRBD1 (5 bases). The CDR3 contains 12 residues. CDR1 and CDR2 (germline): GTSNPN, SVGIG (reference sequence). The V end was cut by 3 bases, the J end by 6 bases, with 9 bases between. CDR3 region: CAWSRQSNEQFF. The DNA of the CDR3 is TGTGCCTGGAGCCGACAGAGCAATGAGCAGTTCTTC.

The chain links TRBV30 to TRBJ2-5; D may be TRBD2 (5 bases). V gave up 5 bases and J gave up 3 bases, with 22 bases separating them. Per germline, CDR1 GTSNPN and CDR2 SVGIG (reference sequence). The CDR3 totals 16 residues. CDR3 in amino acids: CAWSEGVRLGEETQYF. Written as DNA, the CDR3 is TGTGCCTGGTCCGAGGGAGTGAGGCTTGGGGAAGAGACCCAGTACTTC.

The chain recombines TRBV28 with TRBJ2-7, with 8 bases lining up with TRBD2. The CDR3 runs to 15 residues. Germline V gives CDR1 MDHEN, CDR2 SYDVKM. With 9 bases clipped from V and 1 base from J, the junction kept 11 bases outside the gene matches. This CDR3 is CASSSGPPTSYEQYF. CDR3 sequence (DNA): TGTGCCAGTTCTAGCGGGCCCCCTACTTCCTACGAGCAGTACTTC.

The rearrangement joins TRBV2 to TRBJ1-6; D is perhaps TRBD1 (5 bases). V was pared by 6 bases and J by 7 bases, with 16 bases between. The CDR3 runs 15 residues. Germline CDR1 is SNHLY and CDR2 is FYNNEI. The CDR3 DNA sequence: TGTGCCAGCAGGGGGGGGGTCTCCGGAAATTCACCCCTCCACTTT. Residues: CASRGGVSGNSPLHF.

This clone was recorded only once. The chain recombines TRBV4-2 with TRBJ2-2; a weak D match, TRBD2 (5 bases). V was shortened by 0 bases and J by 1 base, with 6 bases between the two germline ends. Per germline, CDR1 LGHNA and CDR2 YNFKEQ. This CDR3 is 15 amino acids long. The DNA for the CDR3 is TGTGCCAGCAGCCAAGAAGCGGTGAACACCGGGGAGCTGTTTTTT. This gives the protein CASSQEAVNTGELFF.

This clone has only one observation. This sequence joins TRBV16 and TRBJ1-3; TRBD1 agrees at 8 bases. Per the germline V gene, CDR1 is KGHSY and CDR2 is FQNENV. CDR3 length equals 15 residues. V lost 2 bases to trimming and J lost 9 bases; unmatched junction nucleotides: 9. CDR3 in DNA: TGTGCCAGCAGCCAAGGTCCCGGGACAGGCGTCACCATATATTTT. It codes for CASSQGPGTGVTIYF.

In nucleotides, the CDR3 is TGCGCCAGCAGCTTGTTGTACAGCCCGAACACTGAAGCTTTCTTT. Translating gives CASSLLYSPNTEAFF. V usage is TRBV5-1 and J usage is TRBJ1-1; no clear D. Trimming removed 1 base at V and 1 base at J, with 11 bases between. The CDR3 consists of 15 residues. CDR1 SGHRS and CDR2 YFSETQ come from the germline V gene.

The chain joins TRBV6-5 to TRBJ1-1, with D tentatively TRBD1 (6 bases). CDR1 MNHEY and CDR2 SVGAGI come from the germline V gene. The CDR3 is made up of 13 amino acids. V was cut by 7 bases and J by 1 base, with 10 bases left in between. CDR3 residues: CASIQQGNTEAFF. In DNA, the CDR3 is TGTGCCAGCATCCAACAGGGGAACACTGAAGCTTTCTTT.

For the CDR3, the DNA is TGTGCCAGCAGCTACGAGGCCGGACTCGAATGGGGCGAGCAGTACTTC. Translated, it gives CASSYEAGLEWGEQYF. The rearrangement uses TRBV7-2 and TRBJ2-7; maybe TRBD2 (5 bases). V lost 4 bases and J 6 bases, leaving 22 bases between the germline ends. The germline CDR1 and CDR2 sequences are SGHTA and FQGNSA. The CDR3 is 16 residues long.

V gene TRBV5-4 combines with J gene TRBJ2-5; possible D gene TRBD2, 6 bases. The CDR3 is made up of 15 amino acids. Germline CDR1 is SGHNT and CDR2 is YYREEE (reference sequence). Trimming cost V 2 bases and J 5 bases, with 16 bases left between them. The CDR3: CASSFSGDALETQYF. CDR3 nucleotides: TGTGCCAGCAGCTTTTCGGGAGACGCGCTGGAGACCCAGTACTTC.

This chain links TRBV5-5 with TRBJ2-1; D perhaps matches TRBD1 (6 bases). V lost 1 base and J lost 0, with 11 bases in between. Germline V gene sequence: CDR1 SGHKS, CDR2 YYEKEE (reference sequence). CDR3 size: 16 residues. CDR3 loop: CASSLFDRSSYNEQFF. The DNA of the CDR3 is TGTGCCAGCAGCTTGTTCGACAGGAGCTCCTACAATGAGCAGTTCTTC.

J is TRBJ1-6 and V is TRBV5-1; 12 bases are a match to TRBD1. From germline, CDR1 is SGHRS and CDR2 YFSETQ. The CDR3 contains 15 residues. The V gene end was trimmed by 4 bases and the J gene end by 9 bases; junction bases not matched to a gene: 5. CDR3 amino acids: CASSPGQGAASPLHF. CDR3 nucleotide sequence: TGCGCCAGCAGCCCGGGACAGGGGGCGGCTTCACCCCTCCACTTT.

The J gene is TRBJ1-1, the V gene TRBV19; 9 positions agree with TRBD1. The CDR3 is made up of 16 amino acids. V lost 7 bases and J lost 1; bases outside the gene matches: 10. Germline loops: CDR1 LNHDA, CDR2 SQIVND (reference sequence). The CDR3 spells CASTSTGTGKNTEAFF. CDR3 sequence (DNA): TGTGCCAGTACCTCAACCGGGACAGGGAAGAACACTGAAGCTTTCTTT.

This clone was seen a few times. V is TRBV6-5 and J is TRBJ1-6; D remains ambiguous. V lost 7 bases and J lost 8, with 18 bases in between. Germline lookup yields CDR1 MNHEY and CDR2 SVGAGI. The CDR3 consists of 15 residues. CDR3 loop: CASKGGGLWYSPLHF. The CDR3 DNA is TGTGCCAGCAAAGGAGGTGGGCTCTGGTATTCACCCCTCCACTTT.